Presented here are 32 T cell receptor beta chains from one specimen sequenced in a study of type 1 regulatory T cells. For these receptors, no antigen is known. TCRdb reprocessed the reads via MiXCR and lists one record per CDR3 protein. This sample carries about 24,000 distinct CDR3 sequences, just under 75% of them seen once, and the ten largest clones take 11% to 15%. The specimen was cultured T cells, either the whole culture or a sorted T cell fraction (not recorded which). The subset denotes: Tr1-enriched cell product generated in vitro against host alloantigens. These receptors all come from a human donor in good health.

This clonotype was seen a few times. The V call is TRBV11-2, the J call TRBJ2-5; 12 bases are a match to TRBD2. With V trimmed by 5 bases and J by 4 bases, 8 bases remained unmatched. Germline V gene sequence: CDR1 SGHAT, CDR2 FQNNGV. CDR3 length: 16 residues. The CDR3 DNA sequence: TGTGCCAGCAGCCCCGGGACTAGCGGGTTTGCAGAGACCCAGTACTTC. Its translation is CASSPGTSGFAETQYF.

This clonotype has more than one count but fewer than ten. The CDR3 DNA follows: TGTGCTAGTGGTTTGGTCCCGATCACAGATACGCAGTATTTT. Its protein product is CASGLVPITDTQYF. V is TRBV12-5 and J is TRBJ2-3; D unresolved. V lost 0 bases and J 2 bases, leaving 6 bases between the germline ends. The CDR3 totals 14 residues. CDR1 is LGHNT and CDR2 is FRNRAP in the germline V gene.

The chain carries TRBV12-5 and TRBJ2-1, with D hard to call. Germline CDR1 and CDR2: LGHNT and FRNRAP. CDR3 length: 12 residues. Trimming removed 3 bases at V and 7 bases at J, with 7 bases between. This CDR3 reads CASGFNLNEQFF. In DNA form, the CDR3 reads TGTGCTAGTGGTTTCAACTTAAATGAGCAGTTCTTC.

The rearrangement links TRBV6-2 or TRBV6-3 to TRBJ1-1; maybe TRBD1 (6 bases). Deletions cut 7 bases from V and 3 bases from J, with 12 bases between. Germline V gives CDR1 MNHEY, CDR2 SVGEGT. This CDR3 has 13 residues. CDR3 in DNA: TGTGCCAGCACCCTCAGGGGTTACACTGAAGCTTTCTTT. As protein: CASTLRGYTEAFF.

CDR3 amino acids: CASSPGTDYGYTF. The CDR3 DNA reads as TGTGCCAGCAGCCCAGGGACAGATTATGGCTACACCTTC. This chain uses TRBV7-6 with TRBJ1-2; 7 bases are shared with TRBD1. The CDR3 has 13 amino acids. Germline CDR1 reads SGHVS; CDR2 reads FNYEAQ. Trimming took 5 bases from V and 5 from J; bases not matched to a gene: 5.

The chain is built from TRBV3-1 and TRBJ2-3, with D perhaps matching TRBD1 or TRBD2 (5 bases each). V lost 5 bases and J lost 0, with 9 bases in between. This CDR3 is built from 14 residues. Germline V lookup: CDR1 LGHDT, CDR2 YNNKEL (reference sequence). The CDR3 nucleotides are TGTGCCAGCAGCAAACGGGGCAGCACAGATACGCAGTATTTT. As protein: CASSKRGSTDTQYF.

This sequence joins TRBV6-2 or TRBV6-3 and TRBJ1-5, with 10 bases fitting TRBD1. V shed 5 bases, J shed 2 bases, and the junction held 12 bases outside the gene matches. The CDR3 contains 18 residues. Germline values: CDR1 MNHEY, CDR2 SVGEGT. DNA of the CDR3: TGTGCCAGCAGTCACCCGGGACAGGGGACCTTGGGCAATCAGCCCCAGCATTTT. Its protein is CASSHPGQGTLGNQPQHF.

This clonotype was seen a handful of times. The chain links TRBV7-9 to TRBJ1-2; D not certain. This CDR3 has 15 amino acids. The germline V gene encodes CDR1 SEHNR and CDR2 FQNEAQ (reference sequence). V dropped 5 bases and J dropped 0 bases, with 13 bases sitting between them. CDR3 sequence: CASSRETYSNYGYTF. CDR3 DNA sequence: TGTGCCAGCAGCCGGGAGACATACTCTAACTATGGCTACACCTTC. Full variable domain (missing parts from reference TRBV7-9 and TRBJ1-2): DTGVSQNPRHKITKRGQNVTFRCDPISEHNRLYWYRQTLGQGPEFLTYFQNEAQLEKSRLLSDRFSAERPKGSFSTLEIQRTEQGDSAMYLCASSRETYSNYGYTFGSGTRLTVV.

The V and J genes are TRBV27 and TRBJ1-2; D is undetermined. The CDR3 runs to 13 residues. With 3 bases removed from V and 9 bases from J, the gap between germline ends came to 14 bases. Germline CDR1 and CDR2: MNHEY and SMNVEV (reference sequence). In DNA, the CDR3 is TGTGCCAGCAGTTTTGCAGGTTCTATTAGCTACACCTTC. This gives the protein CASSFAGSISYTF.

The V and J genes are TRBV12-3 or TRBV12-4 and TRBJ2-2; D is perhaps TRBD1 (5 bases). The CDR3 is 15 residues long. Trimming took off 6 bases at V and 6 bases at J, with 17 bases between the two ends. Here the CDR3 DNA reads TGTGCCAGCAGCCCCAGACAGACCGTGTCCGGGGAGCTGTTTTTT. Its translation is CASSPRQTVSGELFF.

CDR3 DNA: TGCAGTGCTAGGGATTGGCAGAGACCCGGGGAGCTGTTTTTT. As protein: CSARDWQRPGELFF. The chain combines TRBV20-1 with TRBJ2-2; the D is unclear. In germline, CDR1 is DFQATT, CDR2 SNEGSKA (reference sequence). This CDR3 comprises 14 residues. With 3 bases removed from V and 6 bases from J, the gap between germline ends came to 14 bases.

This clonotype was seen a handful of times. The genes are TRBV2 and TRBJ2-1, with D perhaps matching TRBD2 (5 bases). Trimming shortened V by 1 base and J by 6 bases, and 10 bases separated the two germline ends. This CDR3 comprises 14 residues. CDR1 and CDR2 from the germline V gene are SNHLY and FYNNEI. CDR3 loop: CASSEGELVNEQFF. CDR3 sequence (DNA): TGTGCCAGCAGTGAAGGGGAACTAGTCAATGAGCAGTTCTTC.

This clonotype was seen only once. J is TRBJ2-5 and V is TRBV5-1; D not resolved. The CDR3 runs 15 residues. Deletions cut 5 bases from V and 1 base from J, with 15 bases between. From germline, CDR1 is SGHRS and CDR2 YFSETQ. Written as DNA, the CDR3 is TGCGCCAGCAGGTATTTAGGTCTATCCCAAGAGACCCAGTACTTC. It translates to CASRYLGLSQETQYF.

A word on this clonotype: Relative to the germline gene, one junction end is altered; a read error may explain this. The chain links TRBV28 to TRBJ2-4; D assignment may be TRBD1 or TRBD2 (5 bases each). Germline V gene data show CDR1 as MDHEN and CDR2 as SYDVKM. The CDR3 runs 13 residues. The CDR3, as DNA: TGTGCCAGCAGTCTGACATTAGGGACGGGGAGTTTCTTC. Residues: CASSLTLGTGSFF.

The chain employs TRBV7-9 and TRBJ2-2, with 11 nucleotides matching TRBD2. CDR1 is SEHNR, CDR2 FQNEAQ, per germline (reference sequence). Trimming at V came to 2 bases and at J to 4 bases, leaving 9 bases not matched to a gene. The CDR3 sequence is 18 residues long. CDR3 sequence reads: CASSLPPLAGGVTGELFF. The CDR3 bases are TGTGCCAGCAGCTTACCGCCGCTAGCGGGGGGAGTCACCGGGGAGCTGTTTTTT.

The chain recombines TRBV5-1 with TRBJ1-1; D may be TRBD1 (6 bases). CDR3 size: 16 residues. The V end lost 0 bases, the J end lost 6 bases, and 18 bases lay between the germline ends. Germline CDR1 is SGHRS and CDR2 is YFSETQ. CDR3 in DNA: TGCGCCAGCAGCTTGGACGGGGGCCCTGGCGGGGCTGAAGCTTTCTTT. Amino acid sequence: CASSLDGGPGGAEAFF.

The table lists this clonotype with a few counts. This chain uses TRBV7-2 with TRBJ2-7; TRBD1 agrees at 9 bases. J gave up 3 bases and V 5 bases, and 5 bases lay outside the gene matches. Per the germline V gene, CDR1 is SGHTA and CDR2 is FQGNSA. CDR3 length equals 14 residues. The CDR3 is CASSGDRVGYEQYF. CDR3 nucleotide sequence: TGTGCCAGCAGCGGGGACAGGGTTGGCTACGAGCAGTACTTC. Looking up the rest from reference TRBV7-2 and TRBJ2-7 gives the full variable domain: GAGVSQSPSNKVTEKGKDVELRCDPISGHTALYWYRQSLGQGLEFLIYFQGNSAPDKSGLPSDRFSAERTGGSVSTLTIQRTQQEDSAVYLCASSGDRVGYEQYFGPGTRLTVT.

The chain employs TRBV7-6 and TRBJ1-5; no firm D call. This CDR3 has 15 residues. Germline V gene lookup returns CDR1 SGHVS and CDR2 FNYEAQ. V lost 7 bases, J lost 0 bases, and 13 bases lay in between. Here the CDR3 DNA reads TGTGCCAGCACCCCTCGGGCAGGTAGCAATCAGCCCCAGCATTTT. It specifies CASTPRAGSNQPQHF.

For the CDR3, the DNA is TGCGCCAGCAGCCAAGTACTCGGGGGCTATGGCTACACCTTC. Encoded protein: CASSQVLGGYGYTF. The chain recombines TRBV4-1 with TRBJ1-2; D possibly corresponds to TRBD1 (5 bases). Germline values: CDR1 MGHRA, CDR2 YSYEKL. The CDR3 loop spans 14 amino acids. The V end lost 1 base, the J end lost 4 bases, and 10 bases lay between the germline ends.

Points on this clonotype: A much more abundant neighbour one base away suggests this may be a read error. The V and J genes are TRBV9 and TRBJ2-2; TRBD1 aligns across 12 bases. The CDR3 sequence is 16 residues long. The V gene's germline CDR1 is SGDLS and CDR2 YYNGEE. The CDR3 protein is CVSSPRDRGRTGELFF. DNA for the CDR3: TGTGTCAGCAGCCCCCGGGACAGGGGGCGCACCGGGGAGCTGTTTTTT.

This clonotype was seen just once. It may be a read error: a sequence one base away is much more abundant. CDR3 nucleotides: TGTACCAGCAGCCCTGCGAGAGAGAGGTATGGCTACACCTTC. It specifies CTSSPARERYGYTF. The chain employs TRBV27 and TRBJ1-2; D gene unclear. Looked up from germline, CDR1 is MNHEY and CDR2 is SMNVEV (reference sequence). The CDR3 is 14 amino acids.

In this sample, this clonotype turned up a few times. The chain is built from TRBV24-1 and TRBJ2-1; 7 bases agree with TRBD1. The CDR3 has 17 amino acids. The V segment lost 1 base and the J segment 8 bases; nucleotides outside the gene matches: 13. CDR1 and CDR2 from the germline V gene are KGHDR and SFDVKD. For the CDR3, the DNA is TGTGCCACCAGTGATTTTTGGGGCGAACAGGGGAACGATGAGCAGTTCTTC. Its protein product is CATSDFWGEQGNDEQFF.

CDR3 sequence reads: CASSLASGGADTQYF. CDR3 in DNA: TGTGCCAGCAGCTTGGCAAGCGGGGGGGCAGATACGCAGTATTTT. The chain recombines TRBV5-4 with TRBJ2-3, with 10 bases lining up with TRBD2. Germline CDR1 reads SGHNT; CDR2 reads YYREEE (reference sequence). V lost 0 bases and J lost 4; bases outside the gene matches: 2. CDR3 length equals 15 residues.

This clonotype has only a few counts. V gene TRBV12-5 combines with J gene TRBJ2-6; D is possibly TRBD1 or TRBD2 (5 bases each). The V gene lost 6 bases and the J gene lost 1 base, with 19 bases spanning the gap. Germline V gene lookup returns CDR1 LGHNT and CDR2 FRNRAP. The CDR3 sequence is 18 residues long. The CDR3 bases are TGTGCTAGTGGCCCTAAATACCCGGGGCAATCTGGGGCCAACGTCCTGACTTTC. Encoded protein: CASGPKYPGQSGANVLTF. Full variable domain (rest looked up from reference TRBV12-5 and TRBJ2-6): DARVTQTPRHKVTEMGQEVTMRCQPILGHNTVFWYRQTMMQGLELLAYFRNRAPLDDSGMPKDRFSAEMPDATLATLKIQPSEPRDSAVYFCASGPKYPGQSGANVLTFGAGSRLTVL.

The chain recombines TRBV10-1 with TRBJ2-5; unclear D gene. Trimming took off 3 bases at V and 7 bases at J, with 12 bases between the two ends. The CDR3 is 13 residues long. The germline CDR1 and CDR2 sequences are WNHNN and SYGVQD (reference sequence). Here the CDR3 DNA reads TGCGCCAGCAGTGACCCTGGAATCTCGACCCAGTACTTC. Encoded protein: CASSDPGISTQYF.

Worth noting for this clonotype: A read error is likely, as this CDR3 ends without the conserved phenylalanine or tryptophan. V gene TRBV5-1 combines with J gene TRBJ2-7; 7 positions agree with TRBD2. The CDR3 covers 14 residues. CDR1 and CDR2 from the germline V gene are SGHRS and YFSETQ. V trimming: 5 bases; J trimming: 3 bases; junction bases outside the gene matches: 8. The CDR3 nucleotides read TGCGCCAGCAGAGGGTCGGGGGGTCTCTACGAGCAGTACTCC. Amino acids: CASRGSGGLYEQYS.

This clonotype was observed a single time. This chain connects TRBV7-7 to TRBJ2-7; maybe TRBD2 (5 bases). Trimming took off 2 bases at V and 5 bases at J, with 10 bases between the two ends. Germline values: CDR1 SSHAT, CDR2 FNYEAQ (reference sequence). There are 13 residues in the CDR3. CDR3 in DNA: TGTGCCAGCAGCTTATCCAGCGGAGACGAGCAGTACTTC. Its protein is CASSLSSGDEQYF. Combining the CDR3 with reference TRBV7-7 and TRBJ2-7 gives the whole variable domain GAGVSQSPRYKVTKRGQDVTLRCDPISSHATLYWYQQALGQGPEFLTYFNYEAQPDKSGLPSDRFSAERPEGSISTLTIQRTEQRDSAMYRCASSLSSGDEQYFGPGTRLTVT.

The chain uses TRBV12-3 or TRBV12-4 and TRBJ2-2; D remains unclear. The CDR3 contains 14 residues. V lost 7 bases and J lost 5, with 14 bases in between. The CDR3 protein is CASTLGTSTGELFF. As DNA, the CDR3 is TGTGCCAGCACCCTGGGCACTTCAACCGGGGAGCTGTTTTTT.

This chain joins TRBV5-6 and TRBJ2-1; TRBD1 matches at 9 bases. The germline CDR1 and CDR2 sequences are SGHDT and YYEEEE. V shed 4 bases, J shed 0 bases, and the junction held 5 bases outside the gene matches. This CDR3 has 16 residues. CDR3 coding DNA: TGTGCCAGCAGCCCAAGACAGGGGGGCTCCTACAATGAGCAGTTCTTC. Its translation: CASSPRQGGSYNEQFF.

The chain has TRBV3-1 and TRBJ2-7; D might be TRBD1 (6 bases). CDR1 is LGHDT and CDR2 is YNNKEL in the germline V gene (reference sequence). The CDR3 runs to 15 residues. V lost 0 bases and J 5 bases, leaving 14 bases between the germline ends. The CDR3 coding sequence is TGTGCCAGCAGCCAAGATTCCGGGACACCGCACGAGCAGTACTTC. It yields the protein CASSQDSGTPHEQYF.

This chain links TRBV12-3 or TRBV12-4 with TRBJ1-1; 10 nucleotides align to TRBD1. This CDR3 comprises 14 residues. V lost 6 bases, J lost 7 bases, and 8 bases stayed unmatched. In nucleotides, the CDR3 is TGTGCCAGCAGGGACTCGACAGGGGGCCGTGAAGCTTTCTTT. Protein product: CASRDSTGGREAFF.

This clonotype was found a few times. The V and J genes are TRBV5-1 and TRBJ2-1; maybe TRBD2 (8 bases). From germline, CDR1 is SGHRS and CDR2 YFSETQ. There are 17 residues in the CDR3. Trimming removed 3 bases from V and 9 bases from J, with 25 bases in between. DNA of the CDR3: TGCGCCAGCAGCTCGGGACAGCTCGGGGGGGCTCATCCTGAGCAGTTCTTC. It is translated as CASSSGQLGGAHPEQFF.